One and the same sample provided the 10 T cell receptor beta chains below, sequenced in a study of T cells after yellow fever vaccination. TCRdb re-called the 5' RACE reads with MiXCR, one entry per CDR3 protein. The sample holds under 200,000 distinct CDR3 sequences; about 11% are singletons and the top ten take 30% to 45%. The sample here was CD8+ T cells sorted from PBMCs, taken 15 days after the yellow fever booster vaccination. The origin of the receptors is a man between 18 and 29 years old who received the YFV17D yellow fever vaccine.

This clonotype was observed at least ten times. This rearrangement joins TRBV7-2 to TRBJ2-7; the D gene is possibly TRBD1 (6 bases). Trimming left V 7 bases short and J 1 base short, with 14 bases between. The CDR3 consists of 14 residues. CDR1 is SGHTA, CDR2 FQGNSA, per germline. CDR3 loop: CASTSRDTSYEQYF. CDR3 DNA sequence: TGTGCCAGCACTAGCCGGGACACATCCTACGAGCAGTACTTC. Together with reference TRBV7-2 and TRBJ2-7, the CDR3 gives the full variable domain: GAGVSQSPSNKVTEKGKDVELRCDPISGHTALYWYRQSLGQGLEFLIYFQGNSAPDKSGLPSDRFSAERTGGSVSTLTIQRTQQEDSAVYLCASTSRDTSYEQYFGPGTRLTVT.

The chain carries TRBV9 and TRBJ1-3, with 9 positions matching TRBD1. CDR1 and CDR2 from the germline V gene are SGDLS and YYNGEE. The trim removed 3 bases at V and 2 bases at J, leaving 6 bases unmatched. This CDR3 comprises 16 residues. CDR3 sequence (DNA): TGTGCCAGCAGCGGCGGGACAGGGTTAACTGGAAACACCATATATTTT. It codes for CASSGGTGLTGNTIYF.

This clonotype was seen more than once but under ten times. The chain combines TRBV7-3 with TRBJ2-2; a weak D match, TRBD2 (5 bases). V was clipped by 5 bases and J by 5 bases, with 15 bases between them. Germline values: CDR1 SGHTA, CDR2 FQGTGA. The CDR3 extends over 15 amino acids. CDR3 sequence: CASSKGPRRTGELFF. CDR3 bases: TGTGCCAGCAGCAAGGGCCCACGGAGGACCGGGGAGCTGTTTTTT.

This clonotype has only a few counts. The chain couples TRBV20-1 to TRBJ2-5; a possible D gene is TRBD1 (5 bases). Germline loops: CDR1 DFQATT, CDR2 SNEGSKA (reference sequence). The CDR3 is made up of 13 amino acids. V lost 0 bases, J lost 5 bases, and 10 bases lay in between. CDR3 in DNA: TGCAGTGCTAGAGATCCCTGGGGCGAGACCCAGTACTTC. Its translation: CSARDPWGETQYF.

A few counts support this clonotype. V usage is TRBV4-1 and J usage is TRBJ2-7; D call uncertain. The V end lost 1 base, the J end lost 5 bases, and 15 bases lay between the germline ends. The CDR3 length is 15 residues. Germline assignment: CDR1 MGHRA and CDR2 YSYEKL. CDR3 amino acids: CASSQVYSARDEQYV. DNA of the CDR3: TGCGCCAGCAGCCAAGTATATTCCGCTAGGGACGAGCAGTACGTC.

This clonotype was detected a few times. CDR3: CSAREAGDSTDTQYF. CDR3 nucleotides: TGCAGTGCTAGAGAAGCGGGGGATAGCACAGATACGCAGTATTTT. The chain recombines TRBV20-1 with TRBJ2-3; 8 nucleotides agree with TRBD2. This CDR3 has 15 amino acids. Germline V gene sequence: CDR1 DFQATT, CDR2 SNEGSKA (reference sequence). V lost 0 bases to trimming and J lost 0 bases; unmatched junction nucleotides: 2.

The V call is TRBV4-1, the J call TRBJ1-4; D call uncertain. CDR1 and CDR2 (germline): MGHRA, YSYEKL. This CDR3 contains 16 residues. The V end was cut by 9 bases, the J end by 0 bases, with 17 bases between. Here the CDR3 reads CASQTEVSATNEKLFF. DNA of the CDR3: TGCGCCAGTCAGACGGAGGTTTCGGCAACTAATGAAAAACTGTTTTTT.

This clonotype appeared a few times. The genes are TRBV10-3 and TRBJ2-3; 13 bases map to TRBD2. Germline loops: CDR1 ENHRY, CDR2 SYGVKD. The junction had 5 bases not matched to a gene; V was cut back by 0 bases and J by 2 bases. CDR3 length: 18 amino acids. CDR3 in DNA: TGTGCCATCAGTGAGTCGCGGACTAGCGGGGGACACACAGATACGCAGTATTTT. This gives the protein CAISESRTSGGHTDTQYF.

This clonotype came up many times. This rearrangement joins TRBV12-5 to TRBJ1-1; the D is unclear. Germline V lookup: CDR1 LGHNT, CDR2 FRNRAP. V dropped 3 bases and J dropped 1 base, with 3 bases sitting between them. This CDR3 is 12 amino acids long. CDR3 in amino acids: CASGLENTEAFF. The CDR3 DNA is TGTGCTAGTGGTTTAGAGAACACTGAAGCTTTCTTT.

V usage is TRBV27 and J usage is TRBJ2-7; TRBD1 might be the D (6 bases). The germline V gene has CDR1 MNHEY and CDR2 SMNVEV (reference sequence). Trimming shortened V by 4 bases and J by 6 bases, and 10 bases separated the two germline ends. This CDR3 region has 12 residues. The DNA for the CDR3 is TGTGCCAGCAGTTCCGCAGGGGCCGAGCAGTACTTC. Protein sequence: CASSSAGAEQYF.